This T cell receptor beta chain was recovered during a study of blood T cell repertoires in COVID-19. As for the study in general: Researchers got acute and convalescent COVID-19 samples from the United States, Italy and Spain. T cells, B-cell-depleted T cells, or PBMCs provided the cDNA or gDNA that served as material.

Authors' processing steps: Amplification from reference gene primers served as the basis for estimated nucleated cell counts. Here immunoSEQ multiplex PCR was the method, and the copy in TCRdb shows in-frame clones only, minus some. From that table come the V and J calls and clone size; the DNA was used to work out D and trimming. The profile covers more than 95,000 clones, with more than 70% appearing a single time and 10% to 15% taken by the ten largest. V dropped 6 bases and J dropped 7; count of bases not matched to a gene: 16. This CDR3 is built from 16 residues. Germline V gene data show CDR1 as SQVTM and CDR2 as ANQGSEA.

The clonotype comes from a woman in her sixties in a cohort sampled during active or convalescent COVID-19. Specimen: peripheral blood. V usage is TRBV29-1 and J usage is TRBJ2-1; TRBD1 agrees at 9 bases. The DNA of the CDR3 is TGCAGCGTCGCGGCGACCGGGACAGGGAATTCAAATGAGCAGTTCTTC. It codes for CSVAATGTGNSNEQFF.